Here is one TCR beta chain with its context. The V and J ends lost 2 bases and 1 base, in that order; junction bases with no gene match: 3. Germline V gene lookup returns CDR1 SGHRS and CDR2 YFSETQ. This CDR3 comprises 16 residues. These data come from a study of CD8+ T cells in alopecia areata. After isolation, RNA underwent reverse transcription to generate cDNA as the sequencing template. TCRdb's table, derived via immunoSEQ multiplex PCR, lists solely in-frame clones and lacks some. The data show 110,000 to 150,000 clones, around 58% seen once. The chain links TRBV5-1 to TRBJ2-5; 12 positions match TRBD2. This TCR was sampled from a human donor with alopecia areata. This material consisted of CD4+ T cells sorted from blood, taken at week 0. CDR3 nucleotides: TGCGCCAGCAGCTTCCAGACTAGCGGGGGCCAAGAGACCCAGTACTTC. This encodes CASSFQTSGGQETQYF.